The TCR beta chain under discussion was sequenced for a study of OX40 agonist ivuxolimab in advanced cancers. Measured with immunoSEQ multiplex PCR; TCRdb has only the in-frame clones, and not every one. The sample carries about 83,000 clones, about 80% recorded once. From germline, CDR1 is SGHRS and CDR2 YFSETQ. The CDR3 sequence is 16 residues long. J was trimmed by 6 bases and V by 0 bases; bases with no gene match: 11. The sequence came from an adult with an advanced solid tumor such as melanoma, head and neck, liver or kidney cancer. The chain links TRBV5-1 to TRBJ2-7; 8 nucleotides agree with TRBD1. The specimen comprised CD4+ or CD8+ T cells sorted from blood, sampled in a trial of the OX40 agonist ivuxolimab. The CDR3 is CASSLAERTGNLEQYF. In nucleotides, the CDR3 is TGCGCCAGCAGCTTGGCTGAGAGGACAGGGAATCTCGAGCAGTACTTC.